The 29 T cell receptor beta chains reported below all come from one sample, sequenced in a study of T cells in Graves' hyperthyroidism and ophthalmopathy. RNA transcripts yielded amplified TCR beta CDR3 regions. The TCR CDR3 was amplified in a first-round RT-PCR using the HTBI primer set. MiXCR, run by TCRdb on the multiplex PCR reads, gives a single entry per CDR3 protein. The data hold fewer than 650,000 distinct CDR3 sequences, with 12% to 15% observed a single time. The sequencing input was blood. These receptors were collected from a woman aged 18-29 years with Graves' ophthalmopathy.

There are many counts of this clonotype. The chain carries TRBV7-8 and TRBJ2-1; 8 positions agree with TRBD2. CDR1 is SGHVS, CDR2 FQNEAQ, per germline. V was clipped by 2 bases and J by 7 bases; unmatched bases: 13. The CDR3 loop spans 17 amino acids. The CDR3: CASSLPGTSPPRNEQFF. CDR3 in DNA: TGTGCCAGCAGCTTACCCGGGACTAGTCCCCCTAGGAATGAGCAGTTCTTC. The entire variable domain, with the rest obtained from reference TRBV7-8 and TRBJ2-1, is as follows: GAGVSQSPRYKVAKRGQDVALRCDPISGHVSLFWYQQALGQGPEFLTYFQNEAQLDKSGLPSDRFFAERPEGSVSTLKIQRTQQEDSAVYLCASSLPGTSPPRNEQFFGPGTRLTVL.

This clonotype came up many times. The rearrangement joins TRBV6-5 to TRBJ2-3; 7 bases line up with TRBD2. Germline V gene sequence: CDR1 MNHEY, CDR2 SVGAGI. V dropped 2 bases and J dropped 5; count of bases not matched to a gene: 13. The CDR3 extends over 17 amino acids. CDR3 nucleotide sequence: TGTGCCAGCAGTTACCCGACGGGGCGGGAGTCCCGAGATACGCAGTATTTT. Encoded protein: CASSYPTGRESRDTQYF.

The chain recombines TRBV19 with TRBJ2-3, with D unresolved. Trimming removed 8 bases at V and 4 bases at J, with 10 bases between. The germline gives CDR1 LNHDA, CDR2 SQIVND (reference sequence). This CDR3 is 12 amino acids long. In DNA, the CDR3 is TGTGCCAGTGGACGGGCGCCAGATACGCAGTATTTT. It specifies CASGRAPDTQYF.

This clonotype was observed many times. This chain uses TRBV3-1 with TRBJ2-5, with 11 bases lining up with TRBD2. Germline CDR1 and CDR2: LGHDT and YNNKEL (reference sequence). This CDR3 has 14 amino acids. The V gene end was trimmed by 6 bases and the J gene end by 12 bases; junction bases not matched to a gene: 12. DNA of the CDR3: TGTGCCAGCAGTCCCCCGGGGACTAGCGGAGCAGAGTACTTC. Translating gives CASSPPGTSGAEYF.

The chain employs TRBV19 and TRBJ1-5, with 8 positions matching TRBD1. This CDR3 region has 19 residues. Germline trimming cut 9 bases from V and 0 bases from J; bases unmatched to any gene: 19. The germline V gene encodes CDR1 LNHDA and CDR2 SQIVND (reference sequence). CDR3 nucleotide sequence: TGTGCCAGCTCCCTGAGGACAGGGATGGGGGTTTATAGCAATCAGCCCCAGCATTTT. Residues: CASSLRTGMGVYSNQPQHF.

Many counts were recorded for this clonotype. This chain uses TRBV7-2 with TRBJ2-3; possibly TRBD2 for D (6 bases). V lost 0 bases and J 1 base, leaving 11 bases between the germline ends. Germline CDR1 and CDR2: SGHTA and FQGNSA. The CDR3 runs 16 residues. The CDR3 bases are TGTGCCAGCAGCTTAGCAGCGGGCTGGGGCACAGATACGCAGTATTTT. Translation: CASSLAAGWGTDTQYF.

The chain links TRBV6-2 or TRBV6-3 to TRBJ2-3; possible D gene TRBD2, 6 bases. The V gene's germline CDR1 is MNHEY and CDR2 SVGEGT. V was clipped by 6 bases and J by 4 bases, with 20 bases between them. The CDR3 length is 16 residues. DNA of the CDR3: TGTGCCAGCAGCCGGACTATCAGTCGACGCGCAGATACGCAGTATTTT. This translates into CASSRTISRRADTQYF.

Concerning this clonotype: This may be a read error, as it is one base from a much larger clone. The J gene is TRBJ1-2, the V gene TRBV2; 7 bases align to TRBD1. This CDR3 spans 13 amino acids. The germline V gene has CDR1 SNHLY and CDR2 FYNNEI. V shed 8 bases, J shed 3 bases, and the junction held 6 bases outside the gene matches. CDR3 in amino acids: CASGAGTDYGYTF. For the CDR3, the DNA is TGTGCCAGCGGCGCCGGGACAGACTATGGCTACACCTTC.

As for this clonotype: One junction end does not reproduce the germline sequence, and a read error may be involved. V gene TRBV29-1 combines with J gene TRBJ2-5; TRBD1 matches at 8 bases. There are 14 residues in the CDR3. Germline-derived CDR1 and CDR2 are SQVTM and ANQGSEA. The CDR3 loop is CSAEGSGGEETQYF. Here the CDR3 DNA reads TGCAGCGCTGAAGGTTCAGGGGGCGAGGAGACCCAGTACTTC.

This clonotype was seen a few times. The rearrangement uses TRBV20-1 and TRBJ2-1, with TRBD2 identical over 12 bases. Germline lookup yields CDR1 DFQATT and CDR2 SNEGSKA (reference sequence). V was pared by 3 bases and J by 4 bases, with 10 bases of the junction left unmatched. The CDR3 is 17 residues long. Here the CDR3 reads CSARWASGRALYNEQFF. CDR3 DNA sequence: TGCAGTGCTAGGTGGGCTAGCGGGAGGGCCCTATACAATGAGCAGTTCTTC.

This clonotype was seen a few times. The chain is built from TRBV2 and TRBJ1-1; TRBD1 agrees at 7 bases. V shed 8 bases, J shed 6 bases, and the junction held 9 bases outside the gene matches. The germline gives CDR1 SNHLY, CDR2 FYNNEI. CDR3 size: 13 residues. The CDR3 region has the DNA TGTGCCAGCGGCTTACAGGGGAAGTCTGAAGCTTTCTTT. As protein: CASGLQGKSEAFF.

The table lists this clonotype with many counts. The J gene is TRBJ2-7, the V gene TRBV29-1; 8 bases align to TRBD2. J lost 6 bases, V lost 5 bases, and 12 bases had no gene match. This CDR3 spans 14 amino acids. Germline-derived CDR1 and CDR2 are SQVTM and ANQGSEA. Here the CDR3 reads CSVLGPAGRGEQYF. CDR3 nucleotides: TGCAGCGTTTTAGGACCGGCCGGGAGGGGCGAGCAGTACTTC.

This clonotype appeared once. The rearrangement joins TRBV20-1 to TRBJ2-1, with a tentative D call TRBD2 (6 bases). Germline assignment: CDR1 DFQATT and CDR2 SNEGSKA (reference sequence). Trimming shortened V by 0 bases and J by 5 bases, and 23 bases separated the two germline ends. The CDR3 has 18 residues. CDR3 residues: CSARDWRVRTTTDNEQFF. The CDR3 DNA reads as TGCAGTGCTAGAGATTGGAGGGTGCGGACTACGACCGACAATGAGCAGTTCTTC.

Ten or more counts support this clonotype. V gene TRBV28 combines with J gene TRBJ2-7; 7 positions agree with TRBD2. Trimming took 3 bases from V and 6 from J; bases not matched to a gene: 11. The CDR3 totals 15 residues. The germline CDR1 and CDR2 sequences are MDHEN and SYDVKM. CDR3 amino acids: CASSFPSGGVSEQYF. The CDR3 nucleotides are TGTGCCAGCAGTTTCCCTAGCGGCGGGGTCTCCGAGCAGTACTTC.

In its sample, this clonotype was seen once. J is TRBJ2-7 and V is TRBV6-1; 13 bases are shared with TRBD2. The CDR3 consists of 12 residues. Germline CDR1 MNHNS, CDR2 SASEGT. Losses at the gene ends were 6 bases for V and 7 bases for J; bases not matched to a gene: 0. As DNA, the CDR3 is TGTGCCAGCAGGGGACTAGCGGGAGAGCAGTACTTC. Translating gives CASRGLAGEQYF.

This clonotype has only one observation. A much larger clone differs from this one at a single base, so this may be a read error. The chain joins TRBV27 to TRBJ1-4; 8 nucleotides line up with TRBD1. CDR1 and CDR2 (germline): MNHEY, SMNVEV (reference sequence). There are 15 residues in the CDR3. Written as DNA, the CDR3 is TGTGCCGGCAGTCCGTGGACAGGGAGGGATGAAAAACTGTTTTTT. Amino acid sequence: CAGSPWTGRDEKLFF.

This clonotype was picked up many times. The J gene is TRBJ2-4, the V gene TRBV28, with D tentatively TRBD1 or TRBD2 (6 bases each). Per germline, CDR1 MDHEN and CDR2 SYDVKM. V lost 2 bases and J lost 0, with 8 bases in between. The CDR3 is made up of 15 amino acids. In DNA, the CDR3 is TGTGCCAGCAGTTTAGGGGGGCTAGCCAAAAACATTCAGTACTTC. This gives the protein CASSLGGLAKNIQYF.

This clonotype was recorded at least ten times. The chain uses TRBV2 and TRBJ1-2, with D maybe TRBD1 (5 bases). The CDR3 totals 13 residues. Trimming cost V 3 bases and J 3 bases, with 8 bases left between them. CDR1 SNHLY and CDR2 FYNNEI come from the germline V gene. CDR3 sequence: CASSDAGHYGYTF. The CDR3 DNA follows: TGTGCCAGCAGTGACGCAGGGCACTATGGCTACACCTTC.

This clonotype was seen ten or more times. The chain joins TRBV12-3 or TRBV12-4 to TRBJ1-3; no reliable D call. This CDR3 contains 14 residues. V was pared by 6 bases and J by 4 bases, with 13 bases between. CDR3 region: CASSLSSIGNTIYF. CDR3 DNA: TGTGCCAGCAGCCTCTCCAGTATCGGAAACACCATATATTTT.

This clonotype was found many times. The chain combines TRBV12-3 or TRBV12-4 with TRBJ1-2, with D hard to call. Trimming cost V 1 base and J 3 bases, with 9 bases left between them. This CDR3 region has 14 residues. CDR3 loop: CASSLGVYDYGYTF. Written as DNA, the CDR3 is TGTGCCAGCAGTTTAGGTGTTTACGACTATGGCTACACCTTC.

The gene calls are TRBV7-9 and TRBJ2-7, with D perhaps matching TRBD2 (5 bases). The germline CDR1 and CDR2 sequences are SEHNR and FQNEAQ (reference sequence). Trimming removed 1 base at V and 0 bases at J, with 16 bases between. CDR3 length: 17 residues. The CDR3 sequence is CASSLDLFPSFSYEQYF. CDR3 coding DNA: TGTGCCAGCAGCTTAGACCTTTTTCCTAGCTTCTCCTACGAGCAGTACTTC.

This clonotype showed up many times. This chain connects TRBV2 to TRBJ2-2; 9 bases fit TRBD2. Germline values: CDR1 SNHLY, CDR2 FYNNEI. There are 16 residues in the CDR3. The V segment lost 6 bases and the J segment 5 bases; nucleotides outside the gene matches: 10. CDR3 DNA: TGTGCCAGCAGATACCGTAGCGGGAGTAAGACCGGGGAGCTGTTTTTT. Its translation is CASRYRSGSKTGELFF.

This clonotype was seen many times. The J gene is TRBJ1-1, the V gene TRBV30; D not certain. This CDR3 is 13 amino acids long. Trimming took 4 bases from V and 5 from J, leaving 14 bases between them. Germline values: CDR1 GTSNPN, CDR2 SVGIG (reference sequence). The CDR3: CAWTKLGNTEAFF. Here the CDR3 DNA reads TGTGCCTGGACTAAACTCGGTAATACTGAAGCTTTCTTT.

DNA for the CDR3: TGTGCCAGCAGTCCTCGACAGGGGGCGCGGGGCTACACCTTC. Protein: CASSPRQGARGYTF. The rearrangement links TRBV27 to TRBJ1-2, with TRBD1 identical over 10 bases. This CDR3 contains 14 residues. In germline, CDR1 is MNHEY, CDR2 SMNVEV (reference sequence). Trimming removed 5 bases from V and 8 bases from J; junction bases left unmatched: 8.

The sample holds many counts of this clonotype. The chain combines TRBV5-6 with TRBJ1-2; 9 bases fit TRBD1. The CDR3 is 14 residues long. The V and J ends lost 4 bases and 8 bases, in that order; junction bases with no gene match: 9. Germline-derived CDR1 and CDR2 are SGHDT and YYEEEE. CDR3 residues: CASSPGQGVVGYTF. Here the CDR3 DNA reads TGTGCCAGCAGCCCGGGACAGGGAGTAGTGGGCTACACCTTC.

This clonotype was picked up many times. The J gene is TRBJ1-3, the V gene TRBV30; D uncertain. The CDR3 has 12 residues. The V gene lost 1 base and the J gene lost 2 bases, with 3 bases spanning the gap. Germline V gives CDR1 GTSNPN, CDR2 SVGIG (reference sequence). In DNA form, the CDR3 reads TGTGCCTGGAGTGGGGCTGGAAACACCATATATTTT. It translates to CAWSGAGNTIYF.

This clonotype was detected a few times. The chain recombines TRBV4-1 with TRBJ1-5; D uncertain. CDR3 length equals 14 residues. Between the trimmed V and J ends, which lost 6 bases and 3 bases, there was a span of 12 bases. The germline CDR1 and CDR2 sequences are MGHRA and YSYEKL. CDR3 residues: CASSHLGLNQPQHF. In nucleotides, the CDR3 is TGCGCCAGCAGTCACTTAGGGCTCAATCAGCCCCAGCATTTT.

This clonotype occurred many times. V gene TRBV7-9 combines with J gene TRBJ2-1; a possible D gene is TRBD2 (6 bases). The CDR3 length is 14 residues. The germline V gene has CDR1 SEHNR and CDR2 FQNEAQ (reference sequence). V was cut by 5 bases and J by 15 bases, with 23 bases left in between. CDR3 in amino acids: CASSPPGLNNRLFF. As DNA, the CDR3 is TGTGCCAGCAGCCCTCCGGGACTGAACAACAGGCTGTTCTTC.

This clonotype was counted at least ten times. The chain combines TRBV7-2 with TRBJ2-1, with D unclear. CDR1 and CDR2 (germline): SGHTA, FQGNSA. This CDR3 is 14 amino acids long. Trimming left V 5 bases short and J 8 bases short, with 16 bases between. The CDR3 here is CASSRAKAWDEQFF. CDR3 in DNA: TGTGCCAGCAGCCGGGCCAAGGCCTGGGATGAGCAGTTCTTC.